A selection of T cell receptor beta chains follows, all from one sample in a study of cytomegalovirus exposure and HLA in healthy donors. Method: immunoSEQ multiplex PCR; TCRdb's copy keeps in-frame clones and lacks some. This table holds roughly 100,000 clones, approximately 79% found once. The sequenced sample consisted of PBMCs. These receptors were collected from a man in his fifties or sixties in good health and CMV-seropositive. Each CDR3 is given with its conserved first and last residue. The D gene is left open where the match is weak. For some rows the clone size is stated as once, few or many, or as a class when expanded; others skip it.

TRBD1,TRBV7-8,.,TRBJ2-7,CASSIRQGGSEQYF,TGTGCCAGCAGCATCAGACAGGGGGGGAGCGAGCAGTACTTC
.,TRBV5-1,few,TRBJ2-6,CASLSSGANVLTF,TGCGCCAGCCTGAGCTCTGGGGCCAACGTCCTGACTTTC
.,TRBV5-1,.,TRBJ2-6,CASSSFSGSGANVLTF,TGCGCCAGCAGCTCGTTTTCGGGATCTGGGGCCAACGTCCTGACTTTC
TRBD2,TRBV7-3,.,TRBJ2-3,CASSSRLAGGRDTQYF,TGTGCCAGCAGCTCACGACTAGCGGGGGGCAGGGATACGCAGTATTTT
.,TRBV7-9,.,TRBJ2-7,CASSPGISNEQYF,TGTGCCAGCAGCCCCGGGATTTCCAACGAGCAGTACTTC
TRBD1,TRBV2,.,TRBJ1-2,CASRTAGTEYGYTF,TGTGCCAGCAGGACCGCCGGGACAGAGTATGGCTACACCTTC
TRBD1,TRBV5-1,few,TRBJ1-4,CASSLVEGANEKLFF,TGCGCCAGCAGCTTGGTGGAGGGGGCGAATGAAAAACTGTTTTTT
TRBD2,TRBV19,.,TRBJ2-7,CASSLYPGTSVGSEQYF,TGTGCCAGTAGTTTATACCCCGGGACTAGCGTAGGAAGCGAGCAGTACTTC
TRBD2,TRBV5-1,.,TRBJ2-3,CASQKSGEITDTQYF,TGCGCCAGCCAGAAGAGCGGGGAGATCACAGATACGCAGTATTTT
.,TRBV7-2,.,TRBJ2-1,CASSAHSVPYNEQFF,TGTGCCAGCAGCGCACATAGCGTCCCCTACAATGAGCAGTTCTTC
.,TRBV4-2,few,TRBJ1-1,CASSQDLSTRNTEAFF,TGTGCCAGCAGCCAAGATCTGTCCACAAGGAACACTGAAGCTTTCTTT
.,TRBV6-4,.,TRBJ2-3,CASSPLQGSDTQYF,TGTGCCAGCAGTCCCTTACAGGGTTCAGATACGCAGTATTTT
.,TRBV11-2,.,TRBJ2-7,CASATEASYEQYF,TGTGCCAGCGCGACAGAAGCCTCCTACGAGCAGTACTTC
TRBD2,TRBV29-1,.,TRBJ2-1,CSVDGTSGGYEQFF,TGCAGCGTTGACGGGACTAGCGGGGGGTATGAGCAGTTCTTC
.,TRBV6-1,.,TRBJ2-7,CASSDGLQGEQYF,TGTGCCAGCAGTGACGGTTTGCAGGGCGAGCAGTACTTC
TRBD1,TRBV15,.,TRBJ1-2,CATSRGGTGMSYTF,TGTGCCACCAGCAGAGGGGGGACAGGGATGAGCTACACCTTC
TRBD2,TRBV9,.,TRBJ2-7,CASSVSGGGLLYEQYF,TGTGCCAGCAGCGTTTCCGGCGGGGGACTTTTATACGAGCAGTACTTC
.,TRBV6-5,.,TRBJ1-1,CASSLQGPSMNTEAFF,TGTGCCAGCAGTTTACAGGGACCTTCTATGAACACTGAAGCTTTCTTT
TRBD2,TRBV19,.,TRBJ2-2,CASSRGLAGGTPGTGELFF,TGTGCCAGTAGTAGGGGACTAGCGGGGGGCACCCCGGGCACCGGGGAGCTGTTTTTT
TRBD1,TRBV30,.,TRBJ1-5,CALGQGLDQPQHF,TGTGCCTTGGGACAGGGGTTGGATCAGCCCCAGCATTTT
TRBD1,TRBV6-1,.,TRBJ2-7,CASSDVWDRGGYEQYF,TGTGCCAGCAGTGATGTATGGGACAGGGGAGGGTACGAGCAGTACTTC
.,TRBV10-3,few,TRBJ1-2,CAISEFPRGDGGYTF,TGTGCCATCAGTGAGTTTCCCCGGGGGGACGGGGGCTACACCTTC
.,TRBV10-2,.,TRBJ1-1,CASSEPGGVEAFF,TGCGCCAGCAGTGAGCCCGGCGGGGTTGAAGCTTTCTTT
TRBD1,TRBV10-1,.,TRBJ2-5,CASSESTGDETQYF,TGCGCCAGCAGTGAGTCGACAGGGGATGAGACCCAGTACTTC